This T cell receptor beta chain is drawn from a study of OX40 agonist ivuxolimab in advanced cancers. The protocol was immunoSEQ multiplex PCR, while the TCRdb copy is restricted to in-frame clones and leaves out a portion. The data show around 11,000 clones, with roughly four fifths seen just once and about 10% held by the top ten. The CDR3 covers 15 residues. The germline V gene encodes CDR1 MDHEN and CDR2 SYDVKM. V lost 8 bases and J lost 2, with 19 bases in between. The V call is TRBV28, the J call TRBJ2-7, with TRBD2 as a possible D gene (5 bases). This specimen was CD4+ or CD8+ T cells sorted from blood, taken in a trial of the OX40 agonist ivuxolimab. This TCR was recovered from an adult with an advanced solid tumor such as melanoma, head and neck, liver or kidney cancer. CDR3 sequence (DNA): TGTGCCAGCCTCCCCGGGGTAGGCTTGACCTACGAGCAGTACTTC. As protein: CASLPGVGLTYEQYF.